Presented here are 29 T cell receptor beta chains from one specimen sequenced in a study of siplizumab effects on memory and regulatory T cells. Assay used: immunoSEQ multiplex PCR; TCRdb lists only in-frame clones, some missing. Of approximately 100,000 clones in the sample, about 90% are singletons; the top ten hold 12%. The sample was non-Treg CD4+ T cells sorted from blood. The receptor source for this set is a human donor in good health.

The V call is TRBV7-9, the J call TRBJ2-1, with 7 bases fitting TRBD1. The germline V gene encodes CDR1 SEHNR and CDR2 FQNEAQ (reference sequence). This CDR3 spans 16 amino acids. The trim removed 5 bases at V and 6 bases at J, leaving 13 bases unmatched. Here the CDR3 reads CASSRTGAGPLNEQFF. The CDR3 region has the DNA TGTGCCAGCAGCAGAACAGGGGCTGGACCCCTCAATGAGCAGTTCTTC.

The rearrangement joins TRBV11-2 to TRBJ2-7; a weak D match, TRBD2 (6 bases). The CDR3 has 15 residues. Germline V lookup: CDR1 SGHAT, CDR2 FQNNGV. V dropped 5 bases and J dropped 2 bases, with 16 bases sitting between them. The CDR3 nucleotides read TGTGCCAGCAGCCCCGGGGCTAGCGCAACCTACGAGCAGTACTTC. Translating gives CASSPGASATYEQYF.

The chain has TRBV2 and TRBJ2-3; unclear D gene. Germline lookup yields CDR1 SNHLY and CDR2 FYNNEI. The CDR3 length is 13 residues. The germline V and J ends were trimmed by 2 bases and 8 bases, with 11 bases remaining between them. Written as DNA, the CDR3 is TGTGCCAGCAGTGAACTCAGTATAGGTACGCAGTATTTT. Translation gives CASSELSIGTQYF.

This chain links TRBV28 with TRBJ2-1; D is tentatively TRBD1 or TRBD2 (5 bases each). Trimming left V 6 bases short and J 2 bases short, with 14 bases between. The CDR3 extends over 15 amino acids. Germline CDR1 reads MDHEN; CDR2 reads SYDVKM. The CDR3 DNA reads TGTGCCAGCAGGGGCGATGGGGGAACCTACAATGAGCAGTTCTTC. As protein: CASRGDGGTYNEQFF.

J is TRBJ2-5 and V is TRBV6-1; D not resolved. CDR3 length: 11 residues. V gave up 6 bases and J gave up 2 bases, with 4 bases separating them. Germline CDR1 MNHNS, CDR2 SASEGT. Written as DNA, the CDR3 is TGTGCCAGCAGCCGGCAAGAGACCCAGTACTTC. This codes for CASSRQETQYF.

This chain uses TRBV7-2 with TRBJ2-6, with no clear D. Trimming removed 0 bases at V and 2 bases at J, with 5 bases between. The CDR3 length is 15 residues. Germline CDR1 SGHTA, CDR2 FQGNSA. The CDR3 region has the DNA TGTGCCAGCAGCTTAGCGGAAGCTGGGGCCAACGTCCTGACTTTC. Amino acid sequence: CASSLAEAGANVLTF.

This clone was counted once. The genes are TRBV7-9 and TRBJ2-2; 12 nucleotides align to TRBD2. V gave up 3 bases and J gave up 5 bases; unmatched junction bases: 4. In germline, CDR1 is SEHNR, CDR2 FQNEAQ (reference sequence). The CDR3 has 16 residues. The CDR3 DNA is TGTGCCAGCAGCTTGACTAGCGGGAGTGGGACCGGGGAGCTGTTTTTT. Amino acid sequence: CASSLTSGSGTGELFF.

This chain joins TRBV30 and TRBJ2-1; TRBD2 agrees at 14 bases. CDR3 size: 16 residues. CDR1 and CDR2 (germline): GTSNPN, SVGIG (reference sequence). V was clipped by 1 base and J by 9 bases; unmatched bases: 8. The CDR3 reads CAWSARGLAGDSEQFF. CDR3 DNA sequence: TGTGCCTGGAGTGCCAGGGGACTAGCGGGAGACAGTGAGCAGTTCTTC.

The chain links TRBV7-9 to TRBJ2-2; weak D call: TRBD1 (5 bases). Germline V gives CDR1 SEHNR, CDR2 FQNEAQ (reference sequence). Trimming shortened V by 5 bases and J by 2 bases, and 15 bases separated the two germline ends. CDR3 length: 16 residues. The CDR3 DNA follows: TGTGCCAGCAGCGCTATGGCAGGGTCAAACACCGGGGAGCTGTTTTTT. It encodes CASSAMAGSNTGELFF.

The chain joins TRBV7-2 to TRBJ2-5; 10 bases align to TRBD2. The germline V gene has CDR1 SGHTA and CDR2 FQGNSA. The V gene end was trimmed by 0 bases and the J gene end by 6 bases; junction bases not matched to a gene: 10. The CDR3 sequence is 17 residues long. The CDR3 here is CASSLAQGDTSGKTQYF. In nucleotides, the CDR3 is TGTGCCAGCAGCTTAGCGCAGGGGGATACTAGCGGGAAGACCCAGTACTTC.

The CDR3 region has the DNA TGTGCCAGCAGTGAAGGGGGGAGGGGAGAGACCCAGTACTTC. Amino acids: CASSEGGRGETQYF. V is TRBV6-1 and J is TRBJ2-5, with 7 bases fitting TRBD2. The CDR3 sequence is 14 residues long. The junction had 3 bases not matched to a gene; V was cut back by 1 base and J by 4 bases. CDR1 is MNHNS, CDR2 SASEGT, per germline.

CDR3 sequence: CASSSGTANYGYTF. The CDR3 DNA reads TGTGCCAGCAGTTCTGGGACAGCAAACTATGGCTACACCTTC. This rearrangement joins TRBV28 to TRBJ1-2; the match to TRBD1 covers 7 bases. Germline CDR1 reads MDHEN; CDR2 reads SYDVKM. This CDR3 is built from 14 residues. With V trimmed by 4 bases and J by 2 bases, 4 bases remained unmatched.

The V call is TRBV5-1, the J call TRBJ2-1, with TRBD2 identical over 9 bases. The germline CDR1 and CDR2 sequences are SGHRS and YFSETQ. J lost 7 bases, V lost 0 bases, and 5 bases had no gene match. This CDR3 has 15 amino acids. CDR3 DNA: TGCGCCAGCAGCTTGGTAGCGGGGGCCCCAAATGAGCAGTTCTTC. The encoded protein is CASSLVAGAPNEQFF.

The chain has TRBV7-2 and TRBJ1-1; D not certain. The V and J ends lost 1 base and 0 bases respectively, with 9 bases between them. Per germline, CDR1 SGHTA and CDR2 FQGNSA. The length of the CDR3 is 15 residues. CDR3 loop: CASSLVPDLNTEAFF. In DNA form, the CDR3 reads TGTGCCAGCAGCTTAGTACCAGACTTGAACACTGAAGCTTTCTTT.

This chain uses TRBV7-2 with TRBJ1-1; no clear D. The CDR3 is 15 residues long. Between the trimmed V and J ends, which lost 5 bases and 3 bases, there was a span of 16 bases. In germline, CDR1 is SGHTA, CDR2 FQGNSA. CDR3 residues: CASSHRRTPDTEAFF. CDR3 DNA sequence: TGTGCCAGCAGCCATCGAAGGACGCCTGACACTGAAGCTTTCTTT.

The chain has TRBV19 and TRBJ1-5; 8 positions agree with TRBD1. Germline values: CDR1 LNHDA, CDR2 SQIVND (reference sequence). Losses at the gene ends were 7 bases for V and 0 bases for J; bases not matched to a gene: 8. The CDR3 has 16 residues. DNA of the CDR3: TGTGCCAGTAAAAGGGGACAGGAATATAGCAATCAGCCCCAGCATTTT. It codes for CASKRGQEYSNQPQHF.

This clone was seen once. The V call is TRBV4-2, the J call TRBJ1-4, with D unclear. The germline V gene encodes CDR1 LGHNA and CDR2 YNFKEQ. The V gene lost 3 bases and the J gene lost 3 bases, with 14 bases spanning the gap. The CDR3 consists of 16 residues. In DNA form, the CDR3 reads TGTGCCAGCAGCCAGCAGAGAGTTCCGGCTAATGAAAAACTGTTTTTT. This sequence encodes CASSQQRVPANEKLFF.

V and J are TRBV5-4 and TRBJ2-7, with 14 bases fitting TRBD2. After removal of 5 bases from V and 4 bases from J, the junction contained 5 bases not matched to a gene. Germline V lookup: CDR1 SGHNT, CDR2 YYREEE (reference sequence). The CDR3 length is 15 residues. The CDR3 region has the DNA TGTGCCAGCAGTTTTGGGACTAGCGGGAGTTACGAGCAGTACTTC. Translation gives CASSFGTSGSYEQYF.

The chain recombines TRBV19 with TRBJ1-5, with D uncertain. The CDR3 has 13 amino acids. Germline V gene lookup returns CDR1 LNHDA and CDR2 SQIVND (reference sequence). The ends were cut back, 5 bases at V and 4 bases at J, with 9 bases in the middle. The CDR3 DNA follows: TGTGCCAGTAGTTTAACAGTGAATCAGCCCCAGCATTTT. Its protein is CASSLTVNQPQHF.

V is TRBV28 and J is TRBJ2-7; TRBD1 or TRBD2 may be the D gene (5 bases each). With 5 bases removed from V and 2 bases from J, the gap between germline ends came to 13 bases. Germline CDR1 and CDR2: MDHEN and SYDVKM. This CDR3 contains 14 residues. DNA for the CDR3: TGTGCCAGCAGTCTAGATGGGACGGCCTACGAGCAGTACTTC. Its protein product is CASSLDGTAYEQYF.

DNA of the CDR3: TGCGCCAGCAGCGACGGACAGGGCACCGGGGAGCTGTTTTTT. Translation gives CASSDGQGTGELFF. The V and J genes are TRBV5-1 and TRBJ2-2; TRBD1 aligns across 8 bases. V was clipped by 4 bases and J by 4 bases; unmatched bases: 3. The CDR3 has 14 amino acids. Germline CDR1 SGHRS, CDR2 YFSETQ. Full variable domain (remainder filled in from reference TRBV5-1 and TRBJ2-2): KAGVTQTPRYLIKTRGQQVTLSCSPISGHRSVSWYQQTPGQGLQFLFEYFSETQRNKGNFPGRFSGRQFSNSRSEMNVSTLELGDSALYLCASSDGQGTGELFFGEGSRLTVL.

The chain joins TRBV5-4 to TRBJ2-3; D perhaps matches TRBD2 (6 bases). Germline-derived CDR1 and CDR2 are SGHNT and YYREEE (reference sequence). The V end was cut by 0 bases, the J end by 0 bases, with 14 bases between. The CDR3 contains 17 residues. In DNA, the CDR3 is TGTGCCAGCAGCTTGGCATTAACTAGCCTAAGCACAGATACGCAGTATTTT. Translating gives CASSLALTSLSTDTQYF.

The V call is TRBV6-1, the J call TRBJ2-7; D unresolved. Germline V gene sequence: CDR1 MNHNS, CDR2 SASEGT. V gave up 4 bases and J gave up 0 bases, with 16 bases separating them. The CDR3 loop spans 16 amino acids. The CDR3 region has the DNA TGTGCCAGCAGTGTATACCCCCCGACGGGCTCCTACGAGCAGTACTTC. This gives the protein CASSVYPPTGSYEQYF.

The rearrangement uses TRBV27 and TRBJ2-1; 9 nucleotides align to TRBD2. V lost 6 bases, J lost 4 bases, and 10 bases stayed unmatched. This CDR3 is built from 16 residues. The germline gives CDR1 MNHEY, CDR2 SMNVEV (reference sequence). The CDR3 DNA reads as TGTGCCAGCAGGGAATCGGTGACTAGCGGTTACAATGAGCAGTTCTTC. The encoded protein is CASRESVTSGYNEQFF.

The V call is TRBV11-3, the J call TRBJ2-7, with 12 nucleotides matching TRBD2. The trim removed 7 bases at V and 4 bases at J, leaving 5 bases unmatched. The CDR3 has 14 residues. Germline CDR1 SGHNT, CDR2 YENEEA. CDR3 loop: CASNPGTSGYEQYF. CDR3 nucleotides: TGTGCCAGCAACCCCGGGACTAGCGGGTACGAGCAGTACTTC.

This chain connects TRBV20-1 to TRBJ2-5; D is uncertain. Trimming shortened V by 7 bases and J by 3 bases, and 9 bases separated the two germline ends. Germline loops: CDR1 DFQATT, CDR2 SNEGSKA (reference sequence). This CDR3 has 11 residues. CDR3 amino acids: CSVSLEETQYF. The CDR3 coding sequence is TGCAGTGTCAGTTTGGAAGAGACCCAGTACTTC.

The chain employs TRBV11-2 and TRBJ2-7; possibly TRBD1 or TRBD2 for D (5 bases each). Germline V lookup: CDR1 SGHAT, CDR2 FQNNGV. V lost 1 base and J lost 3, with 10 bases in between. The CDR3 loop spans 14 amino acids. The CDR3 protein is CASSLVGALYEQYF. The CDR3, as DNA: TGTGCCAGCAGCTTAGTCGGGGCCCTCTACGAGCAGTACTTC.

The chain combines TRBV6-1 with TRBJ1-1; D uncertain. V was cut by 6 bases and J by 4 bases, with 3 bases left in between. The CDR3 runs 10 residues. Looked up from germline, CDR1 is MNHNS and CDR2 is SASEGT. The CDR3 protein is CASRTTEAFF. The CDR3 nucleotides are TGTGCCAGCAGGACCACTGAAGCTTTCTTT.

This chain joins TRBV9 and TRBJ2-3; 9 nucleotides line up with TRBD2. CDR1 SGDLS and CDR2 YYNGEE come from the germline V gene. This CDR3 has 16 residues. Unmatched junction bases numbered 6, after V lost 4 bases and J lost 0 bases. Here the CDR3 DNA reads TGTGCCAGCAGCCTCAGACTAGCGGCGAGCACAGATACGCAGTATTTT. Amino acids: CASSLRLAASTDTQYF.